The text below deals with one T cell receptor (beta chain). This entry is derived from a study of T cell changes during pregnancy in multiple sclerosis. Germline CDR1 reads SGHNT; CDR2 reads YYREEE (reference sequence). V was cut by 4 bases and J by 8 bases, with 9 bases left in between. The CDR3 runs 12 residues. Clones were read by immunoSEQ multiplex PCR, and TCRdb kept only the in-frame ones, dropping some. Here the sample spans about 89,000 clones, 92% being singletons. This sequence originates from a female donor in good health, enrolled as a control in a pregnancy study. This sample comprised peripheral blood, obtained after pregnancy. The rearrangement joins TRBV5-4 to TRBJ2-2, with no clear D. The CDR3 nucleotides read TGTGCCAGCAGCCAAGAACGGGGGGAGCTGTTTTTT. Translated, it gives CASSQERGELFF.